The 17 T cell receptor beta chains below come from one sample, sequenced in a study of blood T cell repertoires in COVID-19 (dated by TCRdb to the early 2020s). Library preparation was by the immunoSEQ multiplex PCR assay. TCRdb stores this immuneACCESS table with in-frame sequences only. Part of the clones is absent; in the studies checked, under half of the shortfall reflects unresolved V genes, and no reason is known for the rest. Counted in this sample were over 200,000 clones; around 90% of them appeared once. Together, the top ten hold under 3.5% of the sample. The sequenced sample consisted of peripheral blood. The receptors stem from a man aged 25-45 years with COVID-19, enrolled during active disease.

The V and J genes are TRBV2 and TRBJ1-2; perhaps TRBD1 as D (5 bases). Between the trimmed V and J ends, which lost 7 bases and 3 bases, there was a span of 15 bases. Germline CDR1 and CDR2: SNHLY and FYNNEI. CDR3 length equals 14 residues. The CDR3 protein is CASILEGLDYGYTF. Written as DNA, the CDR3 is TGTGCCAGCATCTTGGAGGGACTTGACTATGGCTACACCTTC.

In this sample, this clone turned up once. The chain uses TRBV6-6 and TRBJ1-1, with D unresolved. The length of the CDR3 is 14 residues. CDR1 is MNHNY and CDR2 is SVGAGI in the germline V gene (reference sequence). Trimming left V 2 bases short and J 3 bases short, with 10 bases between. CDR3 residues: CASSYSESDTEAFF. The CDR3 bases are TGTGCCAGCAGTTACAGCGAATCGGACACTGAAGCTTTCTTT.

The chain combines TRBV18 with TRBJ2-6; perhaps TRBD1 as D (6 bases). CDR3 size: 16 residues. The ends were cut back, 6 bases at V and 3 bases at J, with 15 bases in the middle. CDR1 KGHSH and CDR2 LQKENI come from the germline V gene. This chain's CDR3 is CASSVSRGVGANVLTF. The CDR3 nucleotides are TGTGCCAGCTCCGTAAGCAGGGGCGTTGGGGCCAACGTCCTGACTTTC.

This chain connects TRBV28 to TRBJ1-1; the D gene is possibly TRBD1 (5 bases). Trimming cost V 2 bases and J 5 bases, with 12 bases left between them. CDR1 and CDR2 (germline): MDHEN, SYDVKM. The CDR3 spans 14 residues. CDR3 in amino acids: CASSLVQGGTEAFF. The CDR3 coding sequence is TGTGCCAGCAGTTTAGTGCAGGGTGGGACTGAAGCTTTCTTT.

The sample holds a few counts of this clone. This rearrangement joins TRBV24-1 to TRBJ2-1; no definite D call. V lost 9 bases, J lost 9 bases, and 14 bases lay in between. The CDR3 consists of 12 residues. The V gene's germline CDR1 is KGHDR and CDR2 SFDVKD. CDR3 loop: CATRSLLGEQFF. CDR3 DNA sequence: TGTGCCACCCGGAGCTTACTTGGTGAGCAGTTCTTC.

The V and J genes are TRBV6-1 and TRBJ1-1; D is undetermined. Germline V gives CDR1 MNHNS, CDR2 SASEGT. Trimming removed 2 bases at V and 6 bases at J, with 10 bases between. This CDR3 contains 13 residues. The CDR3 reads CASSEIAGSEAFF. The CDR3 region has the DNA TGTGCCAGCAGTGAAATCGCGGGGTCTGAAGCTTTCTTT.

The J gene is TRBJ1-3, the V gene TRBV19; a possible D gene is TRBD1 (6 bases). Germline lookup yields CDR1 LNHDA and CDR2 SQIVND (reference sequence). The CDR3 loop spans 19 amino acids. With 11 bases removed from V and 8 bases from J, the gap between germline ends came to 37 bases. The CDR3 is CAPGGGVWKHHIFIHTIYF. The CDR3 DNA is TGTGCCCCCGGGGGGGGCGTCTGGAAACACCATATATTTATCCACACCATATATTTT.

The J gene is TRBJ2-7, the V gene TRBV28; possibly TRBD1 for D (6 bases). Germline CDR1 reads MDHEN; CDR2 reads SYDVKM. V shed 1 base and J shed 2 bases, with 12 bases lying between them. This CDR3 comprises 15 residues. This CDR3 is CASSLYRDTPYEQYF. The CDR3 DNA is TGTGCCAGCAGTTTATACCGGGACACCCCCTACGAGCAGTACTTC.

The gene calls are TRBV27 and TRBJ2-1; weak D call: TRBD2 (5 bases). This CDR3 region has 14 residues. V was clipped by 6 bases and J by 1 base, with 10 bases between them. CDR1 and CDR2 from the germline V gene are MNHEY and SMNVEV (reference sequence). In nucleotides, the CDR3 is TGTGCCAGCAGCCCCGGGATATCCTACAATGAGCAGTTCTTC. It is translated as CASSPGISYNEQFF.

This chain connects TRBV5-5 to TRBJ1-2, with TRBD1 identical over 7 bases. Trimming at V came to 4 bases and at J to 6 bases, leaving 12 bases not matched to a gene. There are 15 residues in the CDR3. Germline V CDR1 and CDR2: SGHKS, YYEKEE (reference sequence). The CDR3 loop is CASSRRDRGSDGYTF. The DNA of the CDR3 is TGTGCCAGCAGCCGAAGGGACAGAGGTAGCGATGGCTACACCTTC.

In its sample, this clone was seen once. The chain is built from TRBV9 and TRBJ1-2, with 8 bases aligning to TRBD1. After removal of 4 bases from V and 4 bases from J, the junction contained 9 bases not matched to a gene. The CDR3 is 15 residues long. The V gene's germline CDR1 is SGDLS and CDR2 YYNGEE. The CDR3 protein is CASSPRDRSTYGYTF. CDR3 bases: TGTGCCAGCAGCCCCCGGGACAGGTCTACCTATGGCTACACCTTC.

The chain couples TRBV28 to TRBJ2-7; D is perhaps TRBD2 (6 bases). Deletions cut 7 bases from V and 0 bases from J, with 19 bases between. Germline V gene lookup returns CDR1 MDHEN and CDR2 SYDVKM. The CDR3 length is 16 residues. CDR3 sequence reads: CASTPRRGARSYEQYF. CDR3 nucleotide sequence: TGTGCCAGCACCCCCAGGCGGGGCGCCCGCTCCTACGAGCAGTACTTC. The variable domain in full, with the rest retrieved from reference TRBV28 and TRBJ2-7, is DVKVTQSSRYLVKRTGEKVFLECVQDMDHENMFWYRQDPGLGLRLIYFSYDVKMKEKGDIPEGYSVSREKKERFSLILESASTNQTSMYLCASTPRRGARSYEQYFGPGTRLTVT.

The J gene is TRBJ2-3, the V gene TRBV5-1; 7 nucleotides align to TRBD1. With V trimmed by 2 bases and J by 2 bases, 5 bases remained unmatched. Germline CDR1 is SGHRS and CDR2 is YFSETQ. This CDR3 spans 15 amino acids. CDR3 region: CASSFRDRNTDTQYF. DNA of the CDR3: TGCGCCAGCAGCTTCCGGGACAGAAACACAGATACGCAGTATTTT.

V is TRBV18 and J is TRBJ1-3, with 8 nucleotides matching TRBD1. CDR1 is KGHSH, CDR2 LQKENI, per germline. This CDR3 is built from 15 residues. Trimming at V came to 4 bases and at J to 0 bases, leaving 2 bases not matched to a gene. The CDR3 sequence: CASSQTGGSGNTIYF. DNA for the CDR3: TGTGCCAGCTCACAAACAGGGGGCTCTGGAAACACCATATATTTT. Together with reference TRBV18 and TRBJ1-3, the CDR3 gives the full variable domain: NAGVMQNPRHLVRRRGQEARLRCSPMKGHSHVYWYRQLPEEGLKFMVYLQKENIIDESGMPKERFSAEFPKEGPSILRIQQVVRGDSAAYFCASSQTGGSGNTIYFGEGSWLTVV.

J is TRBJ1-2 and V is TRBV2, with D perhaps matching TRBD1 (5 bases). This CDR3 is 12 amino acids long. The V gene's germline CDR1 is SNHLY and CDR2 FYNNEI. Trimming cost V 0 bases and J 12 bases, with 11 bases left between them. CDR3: CASSEARGKNTF. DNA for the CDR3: TGTGCCAGCAGTGAAGCCCGGGGGAAGAACACCTTC.

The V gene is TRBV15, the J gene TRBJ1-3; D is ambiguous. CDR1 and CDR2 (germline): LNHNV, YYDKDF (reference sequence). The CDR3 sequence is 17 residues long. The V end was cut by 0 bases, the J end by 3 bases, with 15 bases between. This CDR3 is CATSRDLRTWGGNTIYF. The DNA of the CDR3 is TGTGCCACCAGCAGAGATCTGAGGACTTGGGGTGGAAACACCATATATTTT.

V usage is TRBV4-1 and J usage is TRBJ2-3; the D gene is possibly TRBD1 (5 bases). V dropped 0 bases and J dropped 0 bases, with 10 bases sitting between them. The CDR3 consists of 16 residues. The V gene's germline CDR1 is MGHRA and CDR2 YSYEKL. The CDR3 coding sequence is TGCGCCAGCAGCCAAGAAGGACACCCGAGCACAGATACGCAGTATTTT. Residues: CASSQEGHPSTDTQYF.